The source of this T cell receptor (beta chain) is a study of beta chain features in type 1 diabetes. As for the study in general: The patients were much like the healthy donors in age, gender and cell yields. All samples combined gave about 100 million sorted cells for examination. Notes on the study in general: In type 1 diabetes patients, VDJ junctions had fewer insertions; deletions at these junctions were more frequent. Comparison showed that naive, central memory and Treg TCRB repertoires appeared more similar among patients than among healthy donors. In all four CD4+ subsets, TCRB CDR3 length was significantly, moderately reduced in type 1 diabetes.

A few counts support this clone. The antigen remains undetermined. Expressed TCRB transcripts were sequenced, since all the RNA that had been isolated was reverse transcribed. Generated by immunoSEQ multiplex PCR, the TCRdb table keeps only in-frame clones and is missing some. The sample carries some 360,000 clones, 9.6% recorded once. Source material: central memory CD4+ T cells from blood. The sequence came from a man aged 25-45 years with type 1 diabetes.

CDR3 protein: CASRVTGAGEQFF. CDR3 nucleotide sequence: TGTGCCAGCAGAGTAACAGGGGCTGGTGAGCAGTTCTTC. The chain uses TRBV6-5 and TRBJ2-1; 7 bases match TRBD1. Germline CDR1 and CDR2: MNHEY and SVGAGI. The CDR3 extends over 13 amino acids. J was trimmed by 9 bases and V by 6 bases; bases with no gene match: 8.